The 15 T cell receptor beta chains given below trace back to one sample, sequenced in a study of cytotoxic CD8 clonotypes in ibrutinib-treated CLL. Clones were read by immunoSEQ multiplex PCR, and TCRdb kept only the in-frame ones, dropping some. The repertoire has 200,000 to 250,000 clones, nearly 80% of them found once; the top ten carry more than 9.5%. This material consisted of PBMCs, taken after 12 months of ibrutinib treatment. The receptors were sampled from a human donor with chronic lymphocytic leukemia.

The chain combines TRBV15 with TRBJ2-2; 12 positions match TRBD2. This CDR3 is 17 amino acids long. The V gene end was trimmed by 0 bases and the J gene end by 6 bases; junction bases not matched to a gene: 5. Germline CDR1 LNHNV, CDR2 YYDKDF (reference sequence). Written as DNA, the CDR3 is TGTGCCACCAGCAGAGATACCTCTAGCGGGGGGGCCGGGGAGCTGTTTTTT. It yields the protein CATSRDTSSGGAGELFF.

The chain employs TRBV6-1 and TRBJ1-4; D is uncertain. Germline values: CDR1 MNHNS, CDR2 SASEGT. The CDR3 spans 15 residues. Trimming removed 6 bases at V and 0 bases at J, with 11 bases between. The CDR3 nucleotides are TGTGCCAGCAGGGCGCCCGATGCAACTAATGAAAAACTGTTTTTT. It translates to CASRAPDATNEKLFF.

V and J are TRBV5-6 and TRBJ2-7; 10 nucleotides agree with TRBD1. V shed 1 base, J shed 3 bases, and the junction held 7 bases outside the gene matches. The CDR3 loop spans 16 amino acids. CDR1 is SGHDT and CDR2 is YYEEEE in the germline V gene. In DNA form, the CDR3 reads TGTGCCAGCAGCTTGAGGTTCGGGACAGGGGTCTACGAGCAGTACTTC. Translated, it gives CASSLRFGTGVYEQYF.

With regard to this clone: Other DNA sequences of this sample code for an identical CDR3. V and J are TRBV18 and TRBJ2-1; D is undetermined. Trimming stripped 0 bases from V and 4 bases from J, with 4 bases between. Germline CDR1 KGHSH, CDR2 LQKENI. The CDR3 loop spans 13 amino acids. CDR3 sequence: CASSPPGYNEQFF. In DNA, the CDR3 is TGTGCCAGCTCACCACCGGGATACAATGAGCAGTTCTTC.

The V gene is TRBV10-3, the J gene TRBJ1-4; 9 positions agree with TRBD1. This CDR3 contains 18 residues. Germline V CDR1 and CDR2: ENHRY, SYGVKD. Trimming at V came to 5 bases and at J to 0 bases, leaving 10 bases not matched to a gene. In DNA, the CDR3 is TGTGCCATCAGTCCAACGACAGGGGGACCCTCAACTAATGAAAAACTGTTTTTT. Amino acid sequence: CAISPTTGGPSTNEKLFF.

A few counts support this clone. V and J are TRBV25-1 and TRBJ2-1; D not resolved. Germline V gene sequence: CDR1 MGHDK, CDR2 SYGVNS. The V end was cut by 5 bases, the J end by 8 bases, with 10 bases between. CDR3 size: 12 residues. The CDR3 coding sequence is TGTGCCAGCAGTAAGATTTCAGATGAGCAGTTCTTC. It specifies CASSKISDEQFF.

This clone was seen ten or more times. The CDR3 nucleotides read TGCGCCAGCAGCGCCGGACGGCTTAATGAAAAACTGTTTTTT. Its protein product is CASSAGRLNEKLFF. The rearrangement links TRBV5-1 to TRBJ1-4; D ambiguous. Per the germline V gene, CDR1 is SGHRS and CDR2 is YFSETQ. Trimming left V 4 bases short and J 4 bases short, with 11 bases between. This CDR3 spans 14 amino acids.

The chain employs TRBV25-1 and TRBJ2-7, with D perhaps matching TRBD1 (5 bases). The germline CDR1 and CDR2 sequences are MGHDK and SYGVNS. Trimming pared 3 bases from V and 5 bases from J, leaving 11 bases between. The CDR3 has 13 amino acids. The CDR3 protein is CASSDQDTDEQYF. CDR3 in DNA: TGTGCCAGCAGTGACCAGGACACAGACGAGCAGTACTTC.

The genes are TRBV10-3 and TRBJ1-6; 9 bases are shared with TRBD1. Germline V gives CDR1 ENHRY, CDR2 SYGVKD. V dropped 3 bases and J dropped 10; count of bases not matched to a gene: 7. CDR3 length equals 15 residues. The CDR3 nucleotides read TGTGCCATCAGTGAACTGGGACAGGGTTTCTCACCCCTCCACTTT. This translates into CAISELGQGFSPLHF.

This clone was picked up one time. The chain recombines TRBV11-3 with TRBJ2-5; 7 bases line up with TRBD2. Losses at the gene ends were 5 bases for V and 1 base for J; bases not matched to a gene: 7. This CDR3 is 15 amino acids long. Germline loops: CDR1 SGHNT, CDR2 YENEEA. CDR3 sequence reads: CASSAGGSLQETQYF. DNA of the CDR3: TGTGCCAGCAGCGCCGGGGGGTCCCTCCAAGAGACCCAGTACTTC.

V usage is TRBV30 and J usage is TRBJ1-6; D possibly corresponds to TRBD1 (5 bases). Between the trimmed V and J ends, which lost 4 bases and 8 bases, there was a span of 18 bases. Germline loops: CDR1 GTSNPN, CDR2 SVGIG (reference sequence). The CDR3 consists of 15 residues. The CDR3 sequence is CAWTPGLKRDSPLHF. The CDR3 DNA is TGTGCCTGGACACCGGGGCTCAAGAGGGATTCACCCCTCCACTTT.

Here the CDR3 DNA reads TGTGCCAGTAGTATAGGCCCGGGAGGAGGTACCAATCAGCCCCAGCATTTT. Protein: CASSIGPGGGTNQPQHF. This rearrangement joins TRBV19 to TRBJ1-5; D call uncertain. The V and J ends lost 1 base and 3 bases respectively, with 16 bases between them. The CDR3 extends over 17 amino acids. Looked up from germline, CDR1 is LNHDA and CDR2 is SQIVND (reference sequence). The variable domain in full, completed from reference TRBV19 and TRBJ1-5, reads DGGITQSPKYLFRKEGQNVTLSCEQNLNHDAMYWYRQDPGQGLRLIYYSQIVNDFQKGDIAEGYSVSREKKESFPLTVTSAQKNPTAFYLCASSIGPGGGTNQPQHFGDGTRLSIL.

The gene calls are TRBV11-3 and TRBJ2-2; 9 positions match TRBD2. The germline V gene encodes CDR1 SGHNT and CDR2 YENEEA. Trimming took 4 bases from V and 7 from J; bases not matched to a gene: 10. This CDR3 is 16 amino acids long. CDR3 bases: TGTGCCAGCAGCTCCCCGCGGGAGGGCCTAATCGGGGAGCTGTTTTTT. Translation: CASSSPREGLIGELFF. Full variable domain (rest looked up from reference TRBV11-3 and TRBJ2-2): EAGVVQSPRYKIIEKKQPVAFWCNPISGHNTLYWYLQNLGQGPELLIRYENEEAVDDSQLPKDRFSAERLKGVDSTLKIQPAELGDSAVYLCASSSPREGLIGELFFGEGSRLTVL.

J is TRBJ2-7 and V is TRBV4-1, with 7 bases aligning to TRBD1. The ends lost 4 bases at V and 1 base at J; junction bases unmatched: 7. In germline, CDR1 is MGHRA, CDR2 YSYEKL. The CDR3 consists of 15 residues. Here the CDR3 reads CASSPNRGLSYEQYF. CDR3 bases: TGCGCCAGCAGCCCGAACAGGGGTTTATCCTACGAGCAGTACTTC.

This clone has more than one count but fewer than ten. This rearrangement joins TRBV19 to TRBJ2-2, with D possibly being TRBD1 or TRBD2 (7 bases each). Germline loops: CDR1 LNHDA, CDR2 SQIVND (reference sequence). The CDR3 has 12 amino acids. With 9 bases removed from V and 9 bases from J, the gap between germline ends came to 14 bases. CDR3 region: CARGGGQRELFF. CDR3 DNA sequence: TGTGCCAGGGGAGGGGGACAGAGGGAGCTGTTTTTT.